The entry that follows covers one T cell receptor (beta chain) sequence. There is no known antigen for this receptor. The input lacks base qualities; no much larger clone sits a single base away. Additional DNA sequences in this sample encode the identical CDR3. The sample comes from a study of T cell responses to AZD1222 COVID-19 vaccine (dated by TCRdb to about 2021). At the level of the whole study: AZD1222 recipients whose second dose came at about 4 weeks and those whose second dose came at about 12 weeks were combined into one group, since spike-specific TCR depth and breadth did not differ between the two schedules. A total of more than 230 trial participants underwent TCR sequencing, of whom about 200 had received two doses of AZD1222 and some 26 had received two doses of the MenACWY control vaccine. Trial participants were enrolled into age subgroups of 18-55, 56-69 and 70-plus years, which contained 148, 28 and 57 TCR-sequenced participants, respectively.

Looking up the germline V gene yields CDR1 MNHEY and CDR2 SVGAGI. V is cut back by 0 bases and J by 5 bases, with 2 bases in the junction unmatched. The CDR3 contains 16 residues, cysteine and phenylalanine counted. Only the CDR3 part of the read is kept: 48 bases, read in frame from the first base. The CDR3 regions of human TCRbeta chains were analyzed by immunosequencing. In the authors' own workflow: TCRs in the repertoires were compared against a reference library of SARS-CoV-2-specific TCRs that had been generated with the MIRA antigen-specificity platform. Breadth was defined as the fraction of unique TCRs that were SARS-CoV-2-associated. Depth was defined as the fraction of total T cells that were SARS-CoV-2-associated. Each spike-specific TCR was assigned to its reactive spike region and to a CD4 or CD8 class using the MIRA data. Log10-transformed breadth and depth values were compared by one-way ANOVA with Sidak's multiple comparisons tests. TCRdb retrieved this table from immuneACCESS and kept in-frame rearrangements only. Not all clones are present; in checked studies, unresolved V genes account for under half, and no reason is known for the remainder. The DNA gave D and trimming, while V, J and clone size come from that table. Recorded for this sample are about 120,000 clones; roughly 89% of them occurred a single time. 8.4% of the sample belongs to the ten largest clones.

General study outcomes and caveats: Conclusions about previously exposed vaccinees are limited, since just five or six AZD1222 recipients were seropositive for SARS-CoV-2 at baseline. The vaccine-associated CD4 TCRs covered the entire spike protein, and the dominant responses fell in regions 160-218 and 743-854. After two AZD1222 doses, both the breadth and the depth of spike-specific TCRs were significantly higher than at day 0 and than in MenACWY recipients. No day 14 peak-response samples were available, so repertoires were characterized only after the peak T cell response. Most participants were white British and females outnumbered males, and the authors suggested that clonal diversity may have been underestimated. The 56-69-year group was small, and its depth increase did not reach significance, likely because of low power. Reportedly, close to half of the unique spike-specific TCRs recognized epitopes lying outside the regions that are mutated in the B.1.351 and B.1.1.7 variants.

The intended sense of this specimen's time point label: baseline before first vaccination. Vaccinee samples came from UK trials COV001 and COV002, including a single-blind randomized controlled phase 2/3 trial of AZD1222 (ChAdOx1 nCoV-19) in healthy adults. Trial participant PBMC samples were collected at day 0 and day 28 after the second dose for TCRbeta chain sequencing. Rearrangement joined TRBV6-5 to TRBJ1-6; TRBD1 aligns with 9 central bases. This specimen was peripheral blood, taken on day 0 of AZD1222 vaccination. The source of this sequence is an adult in good health. CDR3 loop: CASSYSNRGHNSPLHF. The bases read TGTGCCAGCAGTTACTCGAACAGGGGGCATAATTCACCCCTCCACTTT.